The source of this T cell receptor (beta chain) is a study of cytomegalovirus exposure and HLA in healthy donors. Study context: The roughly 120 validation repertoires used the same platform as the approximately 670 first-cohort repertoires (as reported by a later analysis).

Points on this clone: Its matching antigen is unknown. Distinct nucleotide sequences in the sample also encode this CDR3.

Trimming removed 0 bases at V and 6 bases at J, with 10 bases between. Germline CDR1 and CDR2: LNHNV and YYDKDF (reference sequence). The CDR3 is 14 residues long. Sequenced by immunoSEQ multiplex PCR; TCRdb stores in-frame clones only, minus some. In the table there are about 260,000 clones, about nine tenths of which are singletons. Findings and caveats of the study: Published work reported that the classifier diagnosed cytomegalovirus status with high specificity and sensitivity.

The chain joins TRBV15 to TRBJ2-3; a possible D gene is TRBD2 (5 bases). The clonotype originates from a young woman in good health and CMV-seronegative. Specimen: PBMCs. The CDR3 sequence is CATSRDRRSDTQYF. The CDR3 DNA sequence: TGTGCCACCAGCAGAGATAGGAGGTCTGATACGCAGTATTTT.